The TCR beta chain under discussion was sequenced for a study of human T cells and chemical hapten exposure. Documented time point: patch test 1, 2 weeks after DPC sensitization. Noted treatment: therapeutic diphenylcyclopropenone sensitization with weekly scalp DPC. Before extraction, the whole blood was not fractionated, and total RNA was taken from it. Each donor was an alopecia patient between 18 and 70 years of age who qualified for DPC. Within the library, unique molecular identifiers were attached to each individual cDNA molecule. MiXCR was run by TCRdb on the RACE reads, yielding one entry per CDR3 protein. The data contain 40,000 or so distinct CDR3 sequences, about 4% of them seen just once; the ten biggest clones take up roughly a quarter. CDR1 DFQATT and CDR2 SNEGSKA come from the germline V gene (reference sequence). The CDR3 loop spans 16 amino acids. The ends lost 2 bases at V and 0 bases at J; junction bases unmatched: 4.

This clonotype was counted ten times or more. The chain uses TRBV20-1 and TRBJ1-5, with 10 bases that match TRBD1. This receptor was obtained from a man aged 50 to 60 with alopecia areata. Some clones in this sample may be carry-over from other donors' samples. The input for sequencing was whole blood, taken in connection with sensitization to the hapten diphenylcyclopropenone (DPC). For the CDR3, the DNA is TGCAGTGCTAGATGGGGACAGGGGTATAGCAATCAGCCCCAGCATTTT. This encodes CSARWGQGYSNQPQHF.